This T cell receptor beta chain was sequenced in a study of T-cell memory formation after mild COVID-19. Whole-study findings and limits: Clonal second-wave expansions that peaked on day 37 had unconfirmed SARS-CoV-2 specificity.

As concerns this clonotype: Its specificity is unknown.

TCR alpha and TCR beta cDNA libraries carrying sample barcodes and UMIs came from 5'RACE with constant-segment primers. From the 5' RACE reads, TCRdb called clonotypes with MiXCR, one entry per CDR3 protein. Here the sample spans a few hundred thousand distinct CDR3 sequences, around 15% being singletons. This CDR3 region has 15 residues. V lost 6 bases to trimming and J lost 4 bases, with 16 bases between them. This sequence joins TRBV12-3 or TRBV12-4 and TRBJ1-5; tentatively, D is TRBD1 (6 bases). The material sequenced was PBMCs or a T cell subset sorted from them (not recorded which). The receptor was isolated from a man between 18 and 29 years old who had mild COVID-19 (a few samples of this study predate the infection). Cell type and time point are not known. CDR3 region: CASSFQGNGNQPQHF. In DNA, the CDR3 is TGTGCCAGCAGCTTCCAGGGGAATGGAAATCAGCCCCAGCATTTT.